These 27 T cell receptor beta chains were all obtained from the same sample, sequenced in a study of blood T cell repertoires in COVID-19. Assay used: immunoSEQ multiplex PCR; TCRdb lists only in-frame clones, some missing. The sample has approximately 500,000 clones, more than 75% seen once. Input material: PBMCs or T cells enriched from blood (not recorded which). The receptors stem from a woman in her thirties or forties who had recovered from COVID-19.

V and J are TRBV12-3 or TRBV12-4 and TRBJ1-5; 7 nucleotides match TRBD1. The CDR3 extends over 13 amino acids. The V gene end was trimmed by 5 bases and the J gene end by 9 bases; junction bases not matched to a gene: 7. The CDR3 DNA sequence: TGTGCCAGCAGTCCGGACAGGCCTTGGCCCCAGCATTTT. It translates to CASSPDRPWPQHF.

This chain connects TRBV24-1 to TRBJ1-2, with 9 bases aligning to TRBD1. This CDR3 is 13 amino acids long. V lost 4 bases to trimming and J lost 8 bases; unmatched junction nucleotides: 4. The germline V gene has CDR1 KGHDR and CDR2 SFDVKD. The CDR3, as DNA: TGTGCCACCAGTGACCCGACAGGGGGAGGCTACACCTTC. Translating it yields CATSDPTGGGYTF.

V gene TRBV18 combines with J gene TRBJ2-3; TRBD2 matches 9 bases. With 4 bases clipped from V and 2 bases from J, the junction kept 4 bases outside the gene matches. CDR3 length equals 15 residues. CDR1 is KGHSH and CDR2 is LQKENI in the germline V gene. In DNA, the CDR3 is TGTGCCAGCTCACTGACTAGCGGAAACACAGATACGCAGTATTTT. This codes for CASSLTSGNTDTQYF. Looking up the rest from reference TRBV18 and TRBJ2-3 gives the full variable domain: NAGVMQNPRHLVRRRGQEARLRCSPMKGHSHVYWYRQLPEEGLKFMVYLQKENIIDESGMPKERFSAEFPKEGPSILRIQQVVRGDSAAYFCASSLTSGNTDTQYFGPGTRLTVL.

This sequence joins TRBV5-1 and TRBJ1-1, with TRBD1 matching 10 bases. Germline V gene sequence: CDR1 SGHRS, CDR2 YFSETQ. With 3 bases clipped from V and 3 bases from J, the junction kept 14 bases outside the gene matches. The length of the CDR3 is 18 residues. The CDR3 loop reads CASSSQIGTGAIDTEAFF. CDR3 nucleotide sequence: TGCGCCAGCAGCTCACAGATCGGGACAGGGGCGATCGACACTGAAGCTTTCTTT.

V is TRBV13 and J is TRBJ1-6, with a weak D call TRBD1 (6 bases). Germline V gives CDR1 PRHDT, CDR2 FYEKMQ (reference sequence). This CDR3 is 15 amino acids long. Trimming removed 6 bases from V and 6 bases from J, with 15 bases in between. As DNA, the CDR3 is TGTGCCAGCAGTCCACCGGGACATAGTAATTCACCCCTCCACTTT. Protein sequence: CASSPPGHSNSPLHF.

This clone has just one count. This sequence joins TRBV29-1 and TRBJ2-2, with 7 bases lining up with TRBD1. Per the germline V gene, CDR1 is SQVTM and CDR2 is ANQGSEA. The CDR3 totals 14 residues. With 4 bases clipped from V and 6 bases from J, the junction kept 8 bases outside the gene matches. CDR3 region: CSVGQGSRAGELFF. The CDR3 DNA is TGCAGCGTTGGACAGGGTTCGAGGGCCGGGGAGCTGTTTTTT.

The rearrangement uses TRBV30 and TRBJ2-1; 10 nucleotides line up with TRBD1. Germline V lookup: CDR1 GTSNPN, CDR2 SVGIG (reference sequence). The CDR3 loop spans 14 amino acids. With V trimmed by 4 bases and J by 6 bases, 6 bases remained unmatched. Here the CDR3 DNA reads TGTGCCTGGACCTACGGGACAGGGGCCAATGAGCAGTTCTTC. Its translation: CAWTYGTGANEQFF.

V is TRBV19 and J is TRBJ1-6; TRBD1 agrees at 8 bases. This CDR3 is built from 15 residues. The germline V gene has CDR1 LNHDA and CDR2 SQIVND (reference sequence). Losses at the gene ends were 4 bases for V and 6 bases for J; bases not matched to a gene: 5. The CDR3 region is CASSTGQGSNSPLHF. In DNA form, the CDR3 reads TGTGCCAGTAGTACCGGACAGGGTAGTAATTCACCCCTCCACTTT.

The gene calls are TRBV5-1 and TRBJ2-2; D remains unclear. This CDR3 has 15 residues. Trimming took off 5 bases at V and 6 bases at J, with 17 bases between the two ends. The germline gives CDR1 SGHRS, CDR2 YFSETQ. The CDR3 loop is CASRESLARPGELFF. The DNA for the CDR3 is TGCGCCAGCAGGGAGAGTCTCGCGCGTCCCGGGGAGCTGTTTTTT.

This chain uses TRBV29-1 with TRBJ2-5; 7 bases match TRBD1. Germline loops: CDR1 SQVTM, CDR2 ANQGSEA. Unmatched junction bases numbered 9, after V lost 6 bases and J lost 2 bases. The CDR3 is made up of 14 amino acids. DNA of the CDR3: TGCAGCGTCAAAAACAGGGGTATACAAGAGACCCAGTACTTC. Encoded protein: CSVKNRGIQETQYF.

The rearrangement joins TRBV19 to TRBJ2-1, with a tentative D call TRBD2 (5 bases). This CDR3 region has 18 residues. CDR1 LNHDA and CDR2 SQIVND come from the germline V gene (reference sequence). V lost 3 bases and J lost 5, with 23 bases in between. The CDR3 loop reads CASSITDKRILSHNEQFF. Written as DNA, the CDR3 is TGTGCCAGTAGTATCACCGACAAGCGGATCCTTTCCCACAATGAGCAGTTCTTC.

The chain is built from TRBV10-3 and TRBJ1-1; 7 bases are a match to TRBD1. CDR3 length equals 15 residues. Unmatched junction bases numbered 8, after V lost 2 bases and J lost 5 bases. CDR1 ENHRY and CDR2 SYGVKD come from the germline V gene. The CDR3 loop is CAISENWPGGTEAFF. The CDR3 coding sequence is TGTGCCATCAGTGAGAATTGGCCAGGGGGGACTGAAGCTTTCTTT.

CDR3 residues: CASMFGGQNSYPWETQYF. CDR3 DNA: TGTGCCAGTATGTTCGGGGGTCAGAATTCCTACCCTTGGGAGACCCAGTACTTC. V gene TRBV2 combines with J gene TRBJ2-5, with D tentatively TRBD2 (6 bases). The V and J ends lost 9 bases and 5 bases respectively, with 31 bases between them. The CDR3 contains 18 residues. In germline, CDR1 is SNHLY, CDR2 FYNNEI.

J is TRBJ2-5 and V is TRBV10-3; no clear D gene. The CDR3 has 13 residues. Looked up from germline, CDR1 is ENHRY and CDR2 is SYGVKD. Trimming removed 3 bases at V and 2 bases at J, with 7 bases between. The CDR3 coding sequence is TGTGCCATCAGTGAAGGAGAGCAAGAGACCCAGTACTTC. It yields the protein CAISEGEQETQYF.

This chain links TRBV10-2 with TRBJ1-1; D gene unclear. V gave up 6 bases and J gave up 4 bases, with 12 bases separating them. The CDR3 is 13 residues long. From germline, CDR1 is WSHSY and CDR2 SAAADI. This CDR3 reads CASRSGLGTEAFF. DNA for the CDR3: TGCGCCAGCAGAAGCGGTTTGGGCACTGAAGCTTTCTTT.

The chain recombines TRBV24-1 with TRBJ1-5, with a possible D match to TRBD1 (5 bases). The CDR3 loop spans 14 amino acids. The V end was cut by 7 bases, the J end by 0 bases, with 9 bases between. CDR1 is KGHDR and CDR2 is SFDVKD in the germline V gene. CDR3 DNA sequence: TGTGCCACCAGCGAGACAGTTAGCAATCAGCCCCAGCATTTT. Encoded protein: CATSETVSNQPQHF.

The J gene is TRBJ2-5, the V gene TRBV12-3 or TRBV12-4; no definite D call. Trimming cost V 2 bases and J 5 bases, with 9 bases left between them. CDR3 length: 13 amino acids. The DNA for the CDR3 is TGTGCCAGCAGTTTATCCCAGTGGGAGACCCAGTACTTC. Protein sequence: CASSLSQWETQYF.

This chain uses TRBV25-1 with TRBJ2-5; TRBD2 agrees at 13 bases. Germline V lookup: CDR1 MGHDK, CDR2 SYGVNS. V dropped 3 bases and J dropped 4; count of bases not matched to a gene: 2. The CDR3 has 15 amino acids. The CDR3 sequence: CASSDGLAGVETQYF. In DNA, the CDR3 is TGTGCCAGCAGTGATGGACTAGCGGGAGTAGAGACCCAGTACTTC.

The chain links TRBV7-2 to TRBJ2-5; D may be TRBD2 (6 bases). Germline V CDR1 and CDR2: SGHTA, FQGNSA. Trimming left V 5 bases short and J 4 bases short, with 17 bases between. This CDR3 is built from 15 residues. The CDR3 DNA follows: TGTGCCAGCAGCCCTACCCCTATGGGAGGAGAGACCCAGTACTTC. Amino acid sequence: CASSPTPMGGETQYF. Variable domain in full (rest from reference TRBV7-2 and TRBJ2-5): GAGVSQSPSNKVTEKGKDVELRCDPISGHTALYWYRQSLGQGLEFLIYFQGNSAPDKSGLPSDRFSAERTGGSVSTLTIQRTQQEDSAVYLCASSPTPMGGETQYFGPGTRLLVL.

The CDR3 coding sequence is TGTGCCAGCAGCTCCCACCCGGACAGGGGTGGGGATCAGCCCCAGCATTTT. It specifies CASSSHPDRGGDQPQHF. This chain connects TRBV7-6 to TRBJ1-5, with 9 nucleotides matching TRBD1. From germline, CDR1 is SGHVS and CDR2 FNYEAQ. With 4 bases clipped from V and 5 bases from J, the junction kept 12 bases outside the gene matches. This CDR3 is built from 17 residues.

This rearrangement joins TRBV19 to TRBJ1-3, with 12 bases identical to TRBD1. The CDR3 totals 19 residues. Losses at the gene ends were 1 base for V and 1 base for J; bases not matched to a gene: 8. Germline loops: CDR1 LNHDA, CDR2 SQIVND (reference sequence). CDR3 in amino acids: CASSIVGQGASGSGNTIYF. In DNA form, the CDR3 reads TGTGCCAGTAGTATAGTGGGACAGGGGGCTTCTGGGTCTGGAAACACCATATATTTT.

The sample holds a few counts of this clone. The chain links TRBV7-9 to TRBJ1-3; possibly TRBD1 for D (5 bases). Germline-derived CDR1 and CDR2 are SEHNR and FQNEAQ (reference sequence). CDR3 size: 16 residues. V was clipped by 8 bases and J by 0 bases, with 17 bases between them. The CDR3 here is CASRAGMGGSGNTIYF. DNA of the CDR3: TGTGCCAGCCGTGCCGGAATGGGGGGCTCTGGAAACACCATATATTTT.

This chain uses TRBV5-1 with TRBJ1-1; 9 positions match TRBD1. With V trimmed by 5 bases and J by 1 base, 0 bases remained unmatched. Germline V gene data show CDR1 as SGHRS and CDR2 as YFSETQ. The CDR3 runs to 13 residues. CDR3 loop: CASRTGGNTEAFF. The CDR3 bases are TGCGCCAGCAGGACAGGGGGGAACACTGAAGCTTTCTTT.

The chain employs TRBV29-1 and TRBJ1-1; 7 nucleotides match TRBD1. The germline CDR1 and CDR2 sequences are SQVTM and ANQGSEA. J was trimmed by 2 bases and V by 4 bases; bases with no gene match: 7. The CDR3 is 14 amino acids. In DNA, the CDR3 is TGCAGCGTTGCCCCAGGGGGTACTAACACTGAAGCTTTCTTT. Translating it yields CSVAPGGTNTEAFF.

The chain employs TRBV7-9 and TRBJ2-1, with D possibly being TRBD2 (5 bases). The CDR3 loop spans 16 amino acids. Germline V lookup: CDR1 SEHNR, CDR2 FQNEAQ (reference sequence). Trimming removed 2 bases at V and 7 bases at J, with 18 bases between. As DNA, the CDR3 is TGTGCCAGCAGCTTACCCCCCGGGGTGCTAAGGAATGAGCAGTTCTTC. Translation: CASSLPPGVLRNEQFF. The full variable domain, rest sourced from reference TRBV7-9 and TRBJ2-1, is DTGVSQNPRHKITKRGQNVTFRCDPISEHNRLYWYRQTLGQGPEFLTYFQNEAQLEKSRLLSDRFSAERPKGSFSTLEIQRTEQGDSAMYLCASSLPPGVLRNEQFFGPGTRLTVL.

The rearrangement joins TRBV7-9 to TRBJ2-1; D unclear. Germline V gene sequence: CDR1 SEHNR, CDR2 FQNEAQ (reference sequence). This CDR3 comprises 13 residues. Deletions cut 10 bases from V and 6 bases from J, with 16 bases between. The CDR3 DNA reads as TGTGCCACCCAGCAAGAGGTCGGCAATGAGCAGTTCTTC. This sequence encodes CATQQEVGNEQFF.

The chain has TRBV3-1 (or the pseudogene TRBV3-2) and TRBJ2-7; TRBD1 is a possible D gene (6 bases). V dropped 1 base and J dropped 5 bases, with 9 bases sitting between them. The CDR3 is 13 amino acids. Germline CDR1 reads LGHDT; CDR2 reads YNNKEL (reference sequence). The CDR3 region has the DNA TGTGCCAGCAGCCAAGCACAGGGCAACGAGCAGTACTTC. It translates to CASSQAQGNEQYF.